The entry below gives a single T cell receptor (beta chain) sequence along with its context. The data were obtained in a study of blood T cell repertoires in COVID-19. In the source study's methods: Estimation of nucleated cell counts relied on the amplification of reference gene primers. Repertoires were generated with immunoSEQ multiplex PCR, while TCRdb's copy carries only in-frame clones and drops some. The V and J calls and clone size come from that table; D and trimming were worked out from the DNA. The sample comprises 30,000 to 40,000 clones, 85% to 95% of which are singletons, and about 0.86% rests with the top ten. Germline V gene sequence: CDR1 SGHTA, CDR2 FQGNSA. Trimming took 5 bases from V and 8 from J; bases not matched to a gene: 7. The CDR3 contains 14 residues.

The chain recombines TRBV7-2 with TRBJ1-4; the match to TRBD1 covers 8 bases. The clonotype comes from a male donor with active COVID-19. The specimen was peripheral blood. CDR3 region: CASSARGPGEKLFF. CDR3 bases: TGTGCCAGCAGCGCCAGGGGGCCGGGGGAAAAACTGTTTTTT.